One sample yielded the 28 T cell receptor beta chains listed below, sequenced in a study of blood T cell repertoires in COVID-19. Sequenced by immunoSEQ multiplex PCR; TCRdb stores in-frame clones only, minus some. Among over 45,000 clones listed, 87% were seen once. The sample consisted of peripheral blood. These receptor sequences come from a middle-aged man with COVID-19, enrolled during active disease.

The chain recombines TRBV6-5 with TRBJ2-3, with a possible D match to TRBD2 (7 bases). Trimming took off 2 bases at V and 5 bases at J, with 11 bases between the two ends. Germline V gene sequence: CDR1 MNHEY, CDR2 SVGAGI. This CDR3 contains 14 residues. CDR3 sequence reads: CASSYGRGIDTQYF. CDR3 sequence (DNA): TGTGCCAGCAGTTACGGGAGGGGGATAGATACGCAGTATTTT.

This chain connects TRBV7-3 to TRBJ2-3; TRBD2 aligns across 13 bases. V lost 1 base, J lost 2 bases, and 15 bases stayed unmatched. The CDR3 loop spans 21 amino acids. Germline CDR1 reads SGHTA; CDR2 reads FQGTGA. The CDR3 spells CASSLKGKAPGLAGITDTQYF. CDR3 in DNA: TGTGCCAGCAGCTTAAAGGGGAAGGCGCCGGGACTAGCGGGGATCACAGATACGCAGTATTTT.

This chain connects TRBV19 to TRBJ1-5; D remains unclear. The germline CDR1 and CDR2 sequences are LNHDA and SQIVND (reference sequence). V lost 3 bases, J lost 0 bases, and 6 bases lay in between. CDR3 length: 14 residues. CDR3 sequence: CASSMTSSNQPQHF. The CDR3 DNA reads TGTGCCAGTAGTATGACATCTAGCAATCAGCCCCAGCATTTT.

This clone was seen only once. The chain joins TRBV6-4 to TRBJ1-6, with 7 bases fitting TRBD1. CDR1 MRHNA and CDR2 SNTAGT come from the germline V gene. The CDR3 sequence is 16 residues long. The ends lost 4 bases at V and 5 bases at J; junction bases unmatched: 8. The CDR3 DNA is TGTGCCAGCAGTGTCTGGACAGGAGCAAATAATTCACCCCTCCACTTT. Translating it yields CASSVWTGANNSPLHF.

The V gene is TRBV29-1, the J gene TRBJ1-3; TRBD1 is a possible D gene (5 bases). The CDR3 length is 13 residues. CDR1 is SQVTM, CDR2 ANQGSEA, per germline. V shed 6 bases and J shed 2 bases, with 11 bases lying between them. The CDR3 nucleotides are TGCAGCGTAAGGGGCGCTCCTGGAAACACCATATATTTT. Its translation is CSVRGAPGNTIYF.

This clone was seen a single time. The V gene is TRBV7-8, the J gene TRBJ1-5, with TRBD1 matching 8 bases. This CDR3 is built from 18 residues. CDR1 is SGHVS, CDR2 FQNEAQ, per germline. V gave up 7 bases and J gave up 4 bases; unmatched junction bases: 18. The CDR3 spells CASTTYSGQGEGNQPQHF. The CDR3 DNA sequence: TGTGCCAGCACCACTTATTCCGGACAGGGAGAGGGAAATCAGCCCCAGCATTTT.

This clone occurred a few times. The V gene is TRBV5-1, the J gene TRBJ2-3; the D gene is possibly TRBD2 (7 bases). The CDR3 has 17 residues. The germline V gene encodes CDR1 SGHRS and CDR2 YFSETQ. V lost 0 bases and J 3 bases, leaving 17 bases between the germline ends. CDR3 amino acids: CASSLVGGGPRTDTQYF. The CDR3 region has the DNA TGCGCCAGCAGCTTGGTGGGCGGGGGCCCTCGGACAGATACGCAGTATTTT.

This chain connects TRBV5-6 to TRBJ2-3, with 9 nucleotides matching TRBD2. CDR1 SGHDT and CDR2 YYEEEE come from the germline V gene. The CDR3 has 17 residues. J was trimmed by 2 bases and V by 3 bases; bases with no gene match: 10. CDR3 residues: CASSSGRAGGPTDTQYF. In DNA, the CDR3 is TGTGCCAGCAGCTCTGGACGAGCGGGGGGCCCCACAGATACGCAGTATTTT.

This clone was found once. The chain recombines TRBV9 with TRBJ1-3, with D perhaps TRBD1 (6 bases). Germline V gives CDR1 SGDLS, CDR2 YYNGEE. The CDR3 is 17 amino acids. Between the trimmed V and J ends, which lost 0 bases and 0 bases, there was a span of 13 bases. The CDR3 DNA reads TGTGCCAGCAGCGTAGTGGGGGCCGAAGTCTCTGGAAACACCATATATTTT. Translating it yields CASSVVGAEVSGNTIYF.

This chain uses TRBV5-6 with TRBJ2-7; the D gene is possibly TRBD2 (6 bases). Germline values: CDR1 SGHDT, CDR2 YYEEEE. The CDR3 is 13 residues long. The V gene lost 2 bases and the J gene lost 7 bases, with 13 bases spanning the gap. CDR3 protein: CASSFRGSGEQYF. The CDR3 region has the DNA TGTGCCAGCAGCTTCCGGGGGTCGGGGGAGCAGTACTTC.

This rearrangement joins TRBV30 to TRBJ2-7; a possible D gene is TRBD2 (7 bases). The CDR3 runs to 13 residues. Per the germline V gene, CDR1 is GTSNPN and CDR2 is SVGIG (reference sequence). V shed 3 bases and J shed 3 bases, with 12 bases lying between them. This chain's CDR3 is CAWRGGGSYEQYF. The CDR3 DNA follows: TGTGCCTGGAGGGGAGGGGGAAGCTACGAGCAGTACTTC. The full variable domain, with the rest looked up from reference TRBV30 and TRBJ2-7, is SQTIHQWPATLVQPVGSPLSLECTVEGTSNPNLYWYRQAAGRGLQLLFYSVGIGQISSEVPQNLSASRPQDRQFILSSKKLLLSDSGFYLCAWRGGGSYEQYFGPGTRLTVT.

The chain couples TRBV14 to TRBJ2-2, with D uncertain. Trimming removed 0 bases from V and 6 bases from J, with 8 bases in between. Per germline, CDR1 SGHDN and CDR2 FVKESK. The CDR3 extends over 14 amino acids. The chain's CDR3 is CASSQEIVPGELFF. The CDR3 DNA is TGTGCCAGCAGCCAAGAGATAGTACCCGGGGAGCTGTTTTTT.

The chain has TRBV7-8 and TRBJ1-6, with 10 nucleotides matching TRBD1. Germline-derived CDR1 and CDR2 are SGHVS and FQNEAQ. The CDR3 length is 15 residues. The junction had 2 bases not matched to a gene; V was cut back by 2 bases and J by 7 bases. CDR3 sequence reads: CASSLPGQGNSPLHF. The CDR3 DNA follows: TGTGCCAGCAGCTTACCGGGACAGGGGAATTCACCCCTCCACTTT.

The chain is built from TRBV10-2 and TRBJ2-7; TRBD2 agrees at 14 bases. The CDR3 covers 15 residues. Germline V lookup: CDR1 WSHSY, CDR2 SAAADI. V lost 6 bases to trimming and J lost 3 bases; unmatched junction nucleotides: 4. CDR3 in amino acids: CASRAGLAGVYEQYF. The CDR3 bases are TGCGCCAGCAGGGCGGGACTAGCGGGAGTCTACGAGCAGTACTTC.

The chain joins TRBV6-8 to TRBJ2-1; TRBD2 aligns across 12 bases. V shed 2 bases and J 0 bases; nucleotides not matched to a gene: 14. CDR1 and CDR2 from the germline V gene are MNHGY and SAAAGT. This CDR3 has 21 amino acids. CDR3 region: CASSYTTRTSGVRSSYNEQFF. The CDR3 DNA reads TGTGCCAGCAGTTACACGACCCGGACTAGCGGGGTCCGAAGCTCCTACAATGAGCAGTTCTTC.

This chain links TRBV5-6 with TRBJ1-6; a possible D gene is TRBD1 (5 bases). Germline values: CDR1 SGHDT, CDR2 YYEEEE. The V end lost 1 base, the J end lost 8 bases, and 13 bases lay between the germline ends. The CDR3 extends over 15 amino acids. The CDR3 DNA is TGTGCCAGCAGCTTGCCGAGGACAATCGATTCACCCCTCCACTTT. Translation: CASSLPRTIDSPLHF.

The chain joins TRBV14 to TRBJ2-7, with D unclear. The CDR3 totals 13 residues. With 1 base removed from V and 2 bases from J, the gap between germline ends came to 6 bases. The V gene's germline CDR1 is SGHDN and CDR2 FVKESK. The CDR3 DNA sequence: TGTGCCAGCAGCCAAGGTCCCGCCTACGAGCAGTACTTC. This sequence encodes CASSQGPAYEQYF.

The chain recombines TRBV5-8 with TRBJ1-5; D unclear. CDR1 SGHTS and CDR2 YDEGEE come from the germline V gene. The CDR3 has 13 residues. V was pared by 6 bases and J by 4 bases, with 11 bases between. CDR3 sequence (DNA): TGTGCCAGCATCTTAGGAGTTAATCAGCCCCAGCATTTT. It translates to CASILGVNQPQHF. Combining the CDR3 with reference TRBV5-8 and TRBJ1-5 gives the whole variable domain EAGVTQSPTHLIKTRGQQATLRCSPISGHTSVYWYQQALGLGLQFLLWYDEGEERNRGNFPPRFSGRQFPNYSSELNVNALELEDSALYLCASILGVNQPQHFGDGTRLSIL.

The CDR3 nucleotides read TGTGCCAGCAGTGAAGCGCATAGCGGGAGGAACACCGGGGAGCTGTTTTTT. Protein: CASSEAHSGRNTGELFF. The chain has TRBV2 and TRBJ2-2, with 9 bases lining up with TRBD2. Per germline, CDR1 SNHLY and CDR2 FYNNEI. With 0 bases clipped from V and 1 base from J, the junction kept 3 bases outside the gene matches. The CDR3 extends over 17 amino acids.

The chain recombines TRBV29-1 with TRBJ2-7; 7 bases are a match to TRBD2. V lost 3 bases and J lost 1; bases outside the gene matches: 6. Germline V gene sequence: CDR1 SQVTM, CDR2 ANQGSEA. This CDR3 is built from 14 residues. CDR3 DNA sequence: TGCAGCGTTGACGGGGGGACTGCTTCCTACGAGCAGTACTTC. Translation gives CSVDGGTASYEQYF.

This chain uses TRBV18 with TRBJ2-5, with 10 bases identical to TRBD2. This CDR3 contains 14 residues. The V gene's germline CDR1 is KGHSH and CDR2 LQKENI. J was trimmed by 5 bases and V by 4 bases; bases with no gene match: 4. DNA for the CDR3: TGTGCCAGCTCACGAGCGGGGGGGCAGGAGACCCAGTACTTC. It is translated as CASSRAGGQETQYF.

The genes are TRBV7-9 and TRBJ2-5; D gene unclear. This CDR3 region has 13 residues. V was cut by 1 base and J by 3 bases, with 6 bases left in between. CDR1 and CDR2 from the germline V gene are SEHNR and FQNEAQ (reference sequence). The CDR3 nucleotides read TGTGCCAGCAGCTTAGATGGAGAAGAGACCCAGTACTTC. Translation: CASSLDGEETQYF.

The rearrangement joins TRBV11-2 to TRBJ2-5; no definite D call. Looked up from germline, CDR1 is SGHAT and CDR2 is FQNNGV. The CDR3 is made up of 13 amino acids. Trimming took 1 base from V and 1 from J, leaving 4 bases between them. CDR3 in DNA: TGTGCCAGCAGCTTAGGGGCCCAAGAGACCCAGTACTTC. Translated: CASSLGAQETQYF.

The chain recombines TRBV2 with TRBJ1-2; D remains ambiguous. The CDR3 is 14 residues long. Trimming took off 4 bases at V and 4 bases at J, with 13 bases between the two ends. The germline gives CDR1 SNHLY, CDR2 FYNNEI. CDR3 in amino acids: CASSGREPSYGYTF. The DNA of the CDR3 is TGTGCCAGCAGTGGTCGGGAGCCCAGCTATGGCTACACCTTC.

V is TRBV5-3 and J is TRBJ1-5; maybe TRBD1 (6 bases). TRBV5-3 is annotated as an ORF whose role is uncertain. This CDR3 contains 15 residues. V gave up 0 bases and J gave up 9 bases, with 16 bases separating them. This CDR3 is CARSLEDSWGGPQHF. Written as DNA, the CDR3 is TGTGCCAGAAGCTTGGAGGACAGTTGGGGGGGGCCCCAGCATTTT.

The chain employs TRBV24-1 and TRBJ2-7, with D possibly being TRBD2 (5 bases). CDR1 and CDR2 (germline): KGHDR, SFDVKD. The CDR3 length is 10 residues. The V gene lost 5 bases and the J gene lost 7 bases, with 5 bases spanning the gap. CDR3 protein: CATSGREQYF. CDR3 in DNA: TGTGCCACCAGTGGGAGGGAGCAGTACTTC.

This clone showed up just once. CDR3 coding DNA: TGTGCCAGCAGCCAGGGTAACGTCCCTGATACGACTGGGGCCAACGTCCTGACTTTC. Translated: CASSQGNVPDTTGANVLTF. The chain employs TRBV9 and TRBJ2-6; D perhaps matches TRBD1 (5 bases). V was clipped by 4 bases and J by 2 bases, with 22 bases between them. Germline V gene lookup returns CDR1 SGDLS and CDR2 YYNGEE. The CDR3 runs to 19 residues.

V usage is TRBV4-1 and J usage is TRBJ1-1; D remains unclear. The CDR3 covers 15 residues. V dropped 5 bases and J dropped 2 bases, with 15 bases sitting between them. CDR1 and CDR2 from the germline V gene are MGHRA and YSYEKL. CDR3 sequence (DNA): TGCGCCAGCAGCAGGAGGTCTCCGATAAACACTGAAGCTTTCTTT. Its translation is CASSRRSPINTEAFF.